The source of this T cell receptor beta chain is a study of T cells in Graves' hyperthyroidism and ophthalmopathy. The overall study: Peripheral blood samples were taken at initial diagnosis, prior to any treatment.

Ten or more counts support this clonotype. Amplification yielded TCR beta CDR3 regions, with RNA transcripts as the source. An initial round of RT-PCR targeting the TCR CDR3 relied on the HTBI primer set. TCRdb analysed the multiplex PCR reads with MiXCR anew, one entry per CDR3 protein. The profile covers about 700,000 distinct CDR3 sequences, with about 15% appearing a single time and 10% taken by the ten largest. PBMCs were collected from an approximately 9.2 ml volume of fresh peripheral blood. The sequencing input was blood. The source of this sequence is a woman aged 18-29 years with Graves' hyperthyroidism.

The CDR3 DNA is TGTGCCAGCTCTCCCCCGGCGGGGAGAAATCAGTACTTC. Protein sequence: CASSPPAGRNQYF. V and J are TRBV18 and TRBJ2-4; D perhaps matches TRBD2 (6 bases). Per germline, CDR1 KGHSH and CDR2 LQKENI. Between the trimmed V and J ends, which lost 6 bases and 12 bases, there was a span of 18 bases. The CDR3 runs 13 residues.